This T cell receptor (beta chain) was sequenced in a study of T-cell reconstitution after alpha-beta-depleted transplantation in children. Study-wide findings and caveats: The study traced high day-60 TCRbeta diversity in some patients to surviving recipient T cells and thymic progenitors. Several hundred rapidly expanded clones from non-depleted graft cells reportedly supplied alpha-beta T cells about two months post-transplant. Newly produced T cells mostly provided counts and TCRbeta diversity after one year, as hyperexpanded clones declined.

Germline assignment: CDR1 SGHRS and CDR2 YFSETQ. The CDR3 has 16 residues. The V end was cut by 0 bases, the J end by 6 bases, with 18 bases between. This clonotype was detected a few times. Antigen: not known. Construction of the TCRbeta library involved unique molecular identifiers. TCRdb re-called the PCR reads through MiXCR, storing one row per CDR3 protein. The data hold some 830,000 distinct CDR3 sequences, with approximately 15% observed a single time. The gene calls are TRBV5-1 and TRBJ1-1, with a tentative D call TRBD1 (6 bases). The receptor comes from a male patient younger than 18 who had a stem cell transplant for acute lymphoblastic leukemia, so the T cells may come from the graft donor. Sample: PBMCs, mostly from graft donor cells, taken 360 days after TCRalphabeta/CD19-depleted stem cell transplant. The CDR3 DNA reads TGCGCCAGCAGCTTGGCCCCCGGGGGGGCCGGCGCTGAAGCTTTCTTT. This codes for CASSLAPGGAGAEAFF.